This entry lists 20 T cell receptor beta chains sequenced from one sample in a study of blood T cell repertoires in COVID-19 (TCRdb year 2020). Library prep was done by the immunoSEQ multiplex PCR assay. In its TCRdb copy, this immuneACCESS table keeps in-frame sequences only and misses some clones. Where compared with another copy, unresolved V genes explain less than half of these, and the others have no known cause. In all, the sample holds a few hundred thousand clones, and about nine tenths of those were seen once. About 11% of the sample is taken by the ten largest. The sample comprised peripheral blood. These receptors originate from a woman in her 30s with COVID-19, enrolled during active disease.

This chain connects TRBV18 to TRBJ2-2, with D possibly being TRBD2 (5 bases). CDR3 length equals 15 residues. With 2 bases removed from V and 3 bases from J, the gap between germline ends came to 10 bases. Germline assignment: CDR1 KGHSH and CDR2 LQKENI. This chain's CDR3 is CASSPAGVDTGELFF. CDR3 nucleotides: TGTGCCAGCTCACCAGCGGGTGTGGACACCGGGGAGCTGTTTTTT.

The chain links TRBV28 to TRBJ2-7; the match to TRBD1 covers 7 bases. CDR3 length equals 16 residues. Germline V CDR1 and CDR2: MDHEN, SYDVKM. V shed 5 bases, J shed 1 base, and the junction held 11 bases outside the gene matches. The CDR3 DNA reads as TGTGCCAGCAGTCCCACCCACGGGACAGTGTCCTACGAGCAGTACTTC. It yields the protein CASSPTHGTVSYEQYF.

This clone was seen only once. V usage is TRBV6-4 and J usage is TRBJ1-3; unclear D gene. The CDR3 is 13 residues long. Germline CDR1 is MRHNA and CDR2 is SNTAGT. The CDR3 region is CAMPPSSGNTIYF. The CDR3 nucleotides are TGTGCAATGCCCCCGAGCTCTGGAAACACCATATATTTT.

This chain connects TRBV10-3 to TRBJ1-5; TRBD1 might be the D (5 bases). Per germline, CDR1 ENHRY and CDR2 SYGVKD. This CDR3 contains 15 residues. Trimming took 0 bases from V and 4 from J, leaving 10 bases between them. This CDR3 is CAISESRQINQPQHF. In DNA form, the CDR3 reads TGTGCCATCAGTGAGTCGCGACAGATTAATCAGCCCCAGCATTTT.

The V call is TRBV28, the J call TRBJ2-7; 9 nucleotides match TRBD1. Germline-derived CDR1 and CDR2 are MDHEN and SYDVKM. The CDR3 loop spans 15 amino acids. J was trimmed by 1 base and V by 4 bases; bases with no gene match: 5. The CDR3 loop is CASSWDREGSYEQYF. The CDR3, as DNA: TGTGCCAGCAGTTGGGACAGGGAAGGGTCCTACGAGCAGTACTTC.

The chain combines TRBV2 with TRBJ2-7; TRBD2 might be the D (6 bases). Germline V lookup: CDR1 SNHLY, CDR2 FYNNEI. The CDR3 spans 12 residues. Trimming removed 4 bases at V and 5 bases at J, with 9 bases between. The CDR3 sequence is CASSGGGNEQYF. The CDR3 DNA is TGTGCCAGCAGTGGTGGAGGGAACGAGCAGTACTTC.

This chain connects TRBV12-3 or TRBV12-4 to TRBJ1-5; TRBD1 agrees at 9 bases. The CDR3 covers 13 residues. V lost 4 bases to trimming and J lost 7 bases; unmatched junction nucleotides: 2. The CDR3 coding sequence is TGTGCCAGCAGTTACAGGGGGCGGCAGCCCCAGCATTTT. Encoded protein: CASSYRGRQPQHF.

V and J are TRBV2 and TRBJ2-1, with 10 bases lining up with TRBD1. This CDR3 comprises 15 residues. Germline V gene sequence: CDR1 SNHLY, CDR2 FYNNEI. Trimming at V came to 8 bases and at J to 6 bases, leaving 10 bases not matched to a gene. CDR3 in amino acids: CASRSTGGGLNEQFF. DNA for the CDR3: TGTGCCAGCCGCTCGACAGGGGGCGGCCTCAATGAGCAGTTCTTC.

J is TRBJ2-5 and V is TRBV6-6; a possible D gene is TRBD1 (6 bases). Germline CDR1 reads MNHNY; CDR2 reads SVGAGI (reference sequence). Trimming left V 8 bases short and J 5 bases short, with 21 bases between. The CDR3 covers 15 residues. This chain's CDR3 is CASLLSGQRWETQYF. The CDR3 region has the DNA TGTGCCAGCCTACTTTCTGGACAGCGGTGGGAGACCCAGTACTTC.

The V gene is TRBV5-1, the J gene TRBJ1-6, with D perhaps matching TRBD1 (6 bases). Germline V CDR1 and CDR2: SGHRS, YFSETQ. The CDR3 has 16 residues. Trimming left V 1 base short and J 4 bases short, with 12 bases between. The CDR3 spells CASSLNGRGYNSPLHF. As DNA, the CDR3 is TGCGCCAGCAGCTTGAATGGCAGGGGTTATAATTCACCCCTCCACTTT.

This clone was seen a single time. This rearrangement joins TRBV6-5 to TRBJ2-3; D possibly corresponds to TRBD2 (6 bases). Trimming removed 8 bases at V and 2 bases at J, with 11 bases between. The CDR3 covers 13 residues. In germline, CDR1 is MNHEY, CDR2 SVGAGI. The CDR3 nucleotides are TGTGCCAGCTCCGGGGGAGTCACAGATACGCAGTATTTT. Translating it yields CASSGGVTDTQYF.

This clone was observed a few times. For the CDR3, the DNA is TGTGCCAGCAGCCGACATCCACAAGGACAGCTACGGTCAGGTACTGAAGCTTTCTTT. Translating it yields CASSRHPQGQLRSGTEAFF. The rearrangement links TRBV3-1 (or the pseudogene TRBV3-2) to TRBJ1-1; perhaps TRBD1 as D (6 bases). The V and J ends lost 4 bases and 5 bases respectively, with 29 bases between them. There are 19 residues in the CDR3. CDR1 is LGHDT and CDR2 is YNNKEL in the germline V gene (reference sequence).

The chain employs TRBV30 and TRBJ2-7, with TRBD1 matching 7 bases. The CDR3 totals 12 residues. Germline V gene lookup returns CDR1 GTSNPN and CDR2 SVGIG (reference sequence). J lost 3 bases, V lost 2 bases, and 1 base had no gene match. This chain's CDR3 is CAWSQGDYEQYF. CDR3 nucleotides: TGTGCCTGGAGTCAGGGGGACTACGAGCAGTACTTC. The full variable domain, rest sourced from reference TRBV30 and TRBJ2-7, is SQTIHQWPATLVQPVGSPLSLECTVEGTSNPNLYWYRQAAGRGLQLLFYSVGIGQISSEVPQNLSASRPQDRQFILSSKKLLLSDSGFYLCAWSQGDYEQYFGPGTRLTVT.

V gene TRBV7-3 combines with J gene TRBJ2-2; TRBD1 agrees at 7 bases. The CDR3 runs to 14 residues. The V and J ends lost 3 bases and 7 bases, in that order; junction bases with no gene match: 5. Germline V lookup: CDR1 SGHTA, CDR2 FQGTGA. The CDR3 nucleotides read TGTGCCAGCAGCTTGACAGGGTCGGGCGGGGAGCTGTTTTTT. Translating it yields CASSLTGSGGELFF. Combining the CDR3 with reference TRBV7-3 and TRBJ2-2 gives the whole variable domain GAGVSQTPSNKVTEKGKYVELRCDPISGHTALYWYRQSLGQGPEFLIYFQGTGAADDSGLPNDRFFAVRPEGSVSTLKIQRTERGDSAVYLCASSLTGSGGELFFGEGSRLTVL.

This rearrangement joins TRBV6-5 to TRBJ2-7, with TRBD2 matching 7 bases. The CDR3 has 15 residues. J lost 1 base, V lost 2 bases, and 5 bases had no gene match. Germline CDR1 is MNHEY and CDR2 is SVGAGI. As DNA, the CDR3 is TGTGCCAGCAGTTACGGGTGGGAGGGTTCCTACGAGCAGTACTTC. Its translation: CASSYGWEGSYEQYF.

Regarding this clone: The same CDR3 is also encoded by other DNA sequences in this sample. The J gene is TRBJ1-6, the V gene TRBV3-1 (or the pseudogene TRBV3-2); D not certain. The germline V gene has CDR1 LGHDT and CDR2 YNNKEL (reference sequence). The CDR3 has 14 residues. Deletions cut 2 bases from V and 4 bases from J, with 6 bases between. The DNA for the CDR3 is TGTGCCAGCAGCCAAACAGTTTATAATTCACCCCTCCACTTT. This codes for CASSQTVYNSPLHF.

The V and J genes are TRBV30 and TRBJ1-3, with 8 bases aligning to TRBD1. The CDR3 is made up of 14 amino acids. V dropped 7 bases and J dropped 0; count of bases not matched to a gene: 5. Germline V CDR1 and CDR2: GTSNPN, SVGIG (reference sequence). The CDR3 nucleotides are TGTGCCTTCGGACAGGGACTCTCTGGAAACACCATATATTTT. This sequence encodes CAFGQGLSGNTIYF.

The chain is built from TRBV19 and TRBJ1-4; 11 nucleotides line up with TRBD1. The CDR3 extends over 14 amino acids. Trimming took 6 bases from V and 8 from J; bases not matched to a gene: 5. Germline values: CDR1 LNHDA, CDR2 SQIVND (reference sequence). CDR3 residues: CASRPDRGREKLFF. The CDR3 nucleotides read TGTGCCAGTAGACCGGACAGGGGGCGAGAAAAACTGTTTTTT.

The chain joins TRBV24-1 to TRBJ1-4, with a tentative D call TRBD1 (5 bases). Germline V gene sequence: CDR1 KGHDR, CDR2 SFDVKD. Trimming stripped 0 bases from V and 10 bases from J, with 14 bases between. The CDR3 covers 15 residues. The CDR3 sequence is CATSDLNRLGRKLFF. The CDR3 DNA sequence: TGTGCCACCAGTGATTTGAACAGGTTGGGCCGAAAACTGTTTTTT.

The rearrangement joins TRBV5-1 to TRBJ2-3, with TRBD2 matching 8 bases. The CDR3 is made up of 14 amino acids. The V gene's germline CDR1 is SGHRS and CDR2 YFSETQ. V lost 8 bases to trimming and J lost 4 bases; unmatched junction nucleotides: 9. CDR3 protein: CASRRAGGADTQYF. The CDR3 DNA follows: TGCGCCAGTAGGAGGGCGGGAGGAGCAGATACGCAGTATTTT.